Described below is a single T cell receptor (beta chain) sequence and its context. The CDR3 length is 14 residues. Trimming cost V 1 base and J 7 bases, with 10 bases left between them. Per the germline V gene, CDR1 is LGHNT and CDR2 is FRNRAP. Some clones are missing from TCRdb's copy, which holds only in-frame ones; the method was immunoSEQ multiplex PCR. The data contain a few hundred thousand clones, about 79% of them seen just once; the ten biggest clones take up around 1.5%. These data are taken from a study of blood T cell repertoires in COVID-19. At the level of the study: Samples of COVID-19 (acute and convalescent) were obtained from the United States, Italy and Spain.

This sequence originates from a woman in her thirties or forties who had recovered from COVID-19. The rearrangement uses TRBV12-5 and TRBJ2-2; no clear D gene. The sample consisted of peripheral blood. Written as DNA, the CDR3 is TGTGCTAGTGGTTTGGCGTCCTACGGCGGGGAGCTGTTTTTT. This translates into CASGLASYGGELFF.